These 4 T cell receptor beta chains originate from one sample sequenced in a study of shared clonotypes between healthy human individuals. Terminally differentiated effector memory CD45RA+ cells were excluded by CCR7 positive selection of CD45RO-negative cells. TCRdb's table, derived via immunoSEQ multiplex PCR, lists solely in-frame clones and lacks some. Here the sample spans hundreds of thousands of clones, about 90% being singletons. Sequencing was carried out using naive CD8+ T cells sorted from blood. The source is a man aged 30 to 45 in good health.

J is TRBJ2-7 and V is TRBV28; the D call may be TRBD1 or TRBD2 (5 bases each). The germline V gene encodes CDR1 MDHEN and CDR2 SYDVKM. This CDR3 is built from 14 residues. The V end was cut by 3 bases, the J end by 0 bases, with 9 bases between. The CDR3 loop reads CASSLRDRSYEQYF. CDR3 bases: TGTGCCAGCAGTTTGAGGGACCGCTCCTACGAGCAGTACTTC.

The chain combines TRBV7-9 with TRBJ2-5, with 8 bases lining up with TRBD1. V shed 0 bases, J shed 4 bases, and the junction held 7 bases outside the gene matches. Per germline, CDR1 SEHNR and CDR2 FQNEAQ (reference sequence). The CDR3 extends over 16 amino acids. CDR3 nucleotides: TGTGCCAGCAGCTTAGCTGGACAGGGAGTGAGAGAGACCCAGTACTTC. It specifies CASSLAGQGVRETQYF.

The genes are TRBV28 and TRBJ2-7; maybe TRBD2 (6 bases). Germline loops: CDR1 MDHEN, CDR2 SYDVKM. CDR3 size: 11 residues. Trimming removed 10 bases at V and 6 bases at J, with 13 bases between. CDR3 amino acids: CATQLGGEQYF. DNA for the CDR3: TGTGCCACCCAATTGGGGGGCGAGCAGTACTTC.

This chain uses TRBV6-6 with TRBJ2-3, with D perhaps matching TRBD2 (5 bases). CDR1 MNHNY and CDR2 SVGAGI come from the germline V gene (reference sequence). The CDR3 is 13 residues long. Between the trimmed V and J ends, which lost 5 bases and 0 bases, there was a span of 6 bases. The CDR3 here is CASSRGSTDTQYF. In DNA form, the CDR3 reads TGTGCCAGCAGTCGGGGAAGCACAGATACGCAGTATTTT.